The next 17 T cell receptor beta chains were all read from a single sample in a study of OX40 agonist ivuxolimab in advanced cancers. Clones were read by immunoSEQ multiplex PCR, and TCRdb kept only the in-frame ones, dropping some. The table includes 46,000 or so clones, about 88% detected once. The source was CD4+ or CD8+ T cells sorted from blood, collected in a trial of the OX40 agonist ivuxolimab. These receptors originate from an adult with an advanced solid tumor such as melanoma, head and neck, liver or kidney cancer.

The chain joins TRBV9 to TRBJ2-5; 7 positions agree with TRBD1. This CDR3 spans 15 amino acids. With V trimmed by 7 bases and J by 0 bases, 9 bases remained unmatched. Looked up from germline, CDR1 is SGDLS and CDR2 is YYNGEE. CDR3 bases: TGTGCCAGCGCACCGGGACAGAACGACCAAGAGACCCAGTACTTC. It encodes CASAPGQNDQETQYF.

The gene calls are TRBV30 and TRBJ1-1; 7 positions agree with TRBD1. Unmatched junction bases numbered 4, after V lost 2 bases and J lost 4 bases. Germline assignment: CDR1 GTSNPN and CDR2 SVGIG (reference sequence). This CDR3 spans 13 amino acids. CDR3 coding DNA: TGTGCCTGGAGTTATGACAGGGCCACTGAAGCTTTCTTT. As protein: CAWSYDRATEAFF.

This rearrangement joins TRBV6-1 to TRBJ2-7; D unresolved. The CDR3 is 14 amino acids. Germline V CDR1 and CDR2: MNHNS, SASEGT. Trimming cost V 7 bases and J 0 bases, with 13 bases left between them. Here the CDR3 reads CASTGAIGSYEQYF. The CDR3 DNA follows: TGTGCCAGCACAGGAGCCATCGGCTCCTACGAGCAGTACTTC.

The CDR3 sequence: CASSLDGAPTDTQYF. The CDR3, as DNA: TGCGCCAGCAGCTTGGACGGGGCCCCCACAGATACGCAGTATTTT. This chain connects TRBV5-1 to TRBJ2-3, with D perhaps TRBD1 or TRBD2 (5 bases each). This CDR3 has 15 residues. The germline CDR1 and CDR2 sequences are SGHRS and YFSETQ. V lost 0 bases, J lost 2 bases, and 10 bases lay in between.

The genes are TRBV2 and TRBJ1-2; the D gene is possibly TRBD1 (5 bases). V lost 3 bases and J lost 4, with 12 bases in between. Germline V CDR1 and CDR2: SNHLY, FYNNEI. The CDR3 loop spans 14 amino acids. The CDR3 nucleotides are TGTGCCAGCAGTGAGAGCGGGGCCTCCTATGGCTACACCTTC. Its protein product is CASSESGASYGYTF. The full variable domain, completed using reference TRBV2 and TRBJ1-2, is EPEVTQTPSHQVTQMGQEVILRCVPISNHLYFYWYRQILGQKVEFLVSFYNNEISEKSEIFDDQFSVERPDGSNFTLKIRSTKLEDSAMYFCASSESGASYGYTFGSGTRLTVV.

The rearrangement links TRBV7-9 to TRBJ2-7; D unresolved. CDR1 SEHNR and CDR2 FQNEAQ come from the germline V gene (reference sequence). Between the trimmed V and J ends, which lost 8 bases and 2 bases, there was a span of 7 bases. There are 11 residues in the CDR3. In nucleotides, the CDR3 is TGTGCCAGCGTAGGGACCTACGAGCAGTACTTC. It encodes CASVGTYEQYF.

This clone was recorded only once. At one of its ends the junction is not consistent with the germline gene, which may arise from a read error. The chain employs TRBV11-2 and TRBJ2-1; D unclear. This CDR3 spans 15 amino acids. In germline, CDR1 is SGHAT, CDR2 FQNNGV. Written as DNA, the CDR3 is TGTGCCAGCAGCCTAGACTGGAGCTCCTACAATGAGCAGTTCTTC. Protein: CASSLDWSSYNEQFF.

The DNA for the CDR3 is TGTGCCAGCAGCTTTCTACCGACTAGCGGGAGGGCCAGGGGCGGGGAGCTGTTTTTT. Translating it yields CASSFLPTSGRARGGELFF. This rearrangement joins TRBV7-8 to TRBJ2-2; 14 bases match TRBD2. This CDR3 region has 19 residues. Germline V lookup: CDR1 SGHVS, CDR2 FQNEAQ. V was clipped by 3 bases and J by 7 bases; unmatched bases: 13.

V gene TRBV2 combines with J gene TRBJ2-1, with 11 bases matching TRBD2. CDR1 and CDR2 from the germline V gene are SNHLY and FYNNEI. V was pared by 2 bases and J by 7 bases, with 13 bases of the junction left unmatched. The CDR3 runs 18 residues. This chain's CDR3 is CASSERLALAGGQNEQFF. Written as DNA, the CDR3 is TGTGCCAGCAGTGAACGGTTAGCGTTAGCGGGGGGGCAAAATGAGCAGTTCTTC.

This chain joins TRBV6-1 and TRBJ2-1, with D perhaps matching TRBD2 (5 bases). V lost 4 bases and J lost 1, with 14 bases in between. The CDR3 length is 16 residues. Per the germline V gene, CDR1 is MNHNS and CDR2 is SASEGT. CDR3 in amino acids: CASSAPGSGSYNEQFF. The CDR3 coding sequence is TGTGCCAGCAGTGCGCCGGGATCTGGGTCCTACAATGAGCAGTTCTTC.

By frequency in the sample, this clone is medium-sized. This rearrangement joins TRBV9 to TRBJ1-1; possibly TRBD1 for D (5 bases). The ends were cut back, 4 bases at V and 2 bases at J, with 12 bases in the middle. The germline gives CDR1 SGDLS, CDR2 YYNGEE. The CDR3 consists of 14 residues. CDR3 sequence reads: CASSSGTRNTEAFF. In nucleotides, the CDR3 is TGTGCCAGCAGCTCTGGGACTAGAAACACTGAAGCTTTCTTT.

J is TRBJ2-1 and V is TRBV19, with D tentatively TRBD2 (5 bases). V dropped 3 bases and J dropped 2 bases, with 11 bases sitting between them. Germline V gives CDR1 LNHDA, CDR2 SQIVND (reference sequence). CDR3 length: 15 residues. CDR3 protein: CASSISGSAYNEQFF. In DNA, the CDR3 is TGTGCCAGTAGTATTTCTGGTAGCGCCTACAATGAGCAGTTCTTC.

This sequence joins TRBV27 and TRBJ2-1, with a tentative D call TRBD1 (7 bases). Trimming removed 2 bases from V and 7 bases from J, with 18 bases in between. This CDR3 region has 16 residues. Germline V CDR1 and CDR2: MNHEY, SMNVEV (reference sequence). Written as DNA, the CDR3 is TGTGCCAGCAGTTTAGGAGGGGGGACAGTTTCTAATGAGCAGTTCTTC. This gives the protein CASSLGGGTVSNEQFF.

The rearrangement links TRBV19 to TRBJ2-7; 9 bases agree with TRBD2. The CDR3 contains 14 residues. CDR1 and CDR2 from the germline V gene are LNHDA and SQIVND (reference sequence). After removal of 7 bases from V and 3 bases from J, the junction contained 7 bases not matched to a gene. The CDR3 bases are TGTGCCAGTAAGGCAGCGGGGGGATACTACGAGCAGTACTTC. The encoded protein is CASKAAGGYYEQYF.

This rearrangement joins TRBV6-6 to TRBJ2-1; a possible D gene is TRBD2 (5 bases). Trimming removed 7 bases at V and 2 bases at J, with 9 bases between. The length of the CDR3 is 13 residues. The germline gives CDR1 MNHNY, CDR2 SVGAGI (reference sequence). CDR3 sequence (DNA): TGTGCCAGCACCGGGGTACCCTACAATGAGCAGTTCTTC. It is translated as CASTGVPYNEQFF.

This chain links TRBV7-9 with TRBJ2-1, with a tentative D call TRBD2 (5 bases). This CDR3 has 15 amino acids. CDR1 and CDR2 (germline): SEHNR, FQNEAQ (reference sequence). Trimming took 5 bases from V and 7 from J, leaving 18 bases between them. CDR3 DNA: TGTGCCAGCAGCCTAACGGCCCTCCGGGAAAATGAGCAGTTCTTC. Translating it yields CASSLTALRENEQFF.

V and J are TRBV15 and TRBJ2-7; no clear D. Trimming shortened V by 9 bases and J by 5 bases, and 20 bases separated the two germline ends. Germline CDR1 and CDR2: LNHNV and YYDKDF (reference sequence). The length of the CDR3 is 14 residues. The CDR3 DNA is TGTGCCACGTCGAGGAAAGCCTCGAACGACGAGCAGTACTTC. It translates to CATSRKASNDEQYF.